This note documents a single TCR beta chain sequence. The sample comes from a study of CD8+ T cells in alopecia areata. Treatment meaning: oral pan-JAK inhibitor, 5-10 mg twice daily. The authors extracted RNA and reverse transcribed it into cDNA as the sequencing template. Produced via immunoSEQ multiplex PCR; TCRdb's table is partial and in-frame only. The table has some 190,000 clones, more than 55% seen once. The CDR3 covers 12 residues. V was clipped by 1 base and J by 6 bases, with 10 bases between them. Looked up from germline, CDR1 is GTSNPN and CDR2 is SVGIG (reference sequence). Sequencing used CD4+ T cells sorted from blood, obtained around week 50, from a patient treated with tofacitinib. The genes are TRBV30 and TRBJ2-7; a weak D match, TRBD1 (5 bases). This receptor was obtained from a human donor with alopecia areata. The CDR3 loop reads CAWSGQKGEQYF. The CDR3 DNA is TGTGCCTGGAGTGGACAGAAGGGCGAGCAGTACTTC.